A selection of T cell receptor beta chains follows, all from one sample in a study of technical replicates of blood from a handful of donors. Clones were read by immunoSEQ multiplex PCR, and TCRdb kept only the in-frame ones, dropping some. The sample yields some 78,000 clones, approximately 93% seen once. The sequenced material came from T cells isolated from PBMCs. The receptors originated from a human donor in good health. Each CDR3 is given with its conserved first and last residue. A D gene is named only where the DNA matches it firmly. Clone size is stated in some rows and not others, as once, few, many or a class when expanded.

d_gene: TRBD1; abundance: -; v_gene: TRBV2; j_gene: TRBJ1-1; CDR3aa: CARRRDREGTEAFF; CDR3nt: TGTGCCAGGCGCCGGGACAGGGAGGGCACTGAAGCTTTCTTT
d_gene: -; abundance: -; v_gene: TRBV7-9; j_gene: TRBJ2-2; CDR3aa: CASSFTANTGELFF; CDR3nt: TGTGCCAGCAGCTTTACAGCTAACACCGGGGAGCTGTTTTTT
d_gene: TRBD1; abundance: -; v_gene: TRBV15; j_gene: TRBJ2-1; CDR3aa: CATSRDLGTAYNEQFF; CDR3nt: TGTGCCACCAGCAGAGATCTTGGGACAGCTTACAATGAGCAGTTCTTC
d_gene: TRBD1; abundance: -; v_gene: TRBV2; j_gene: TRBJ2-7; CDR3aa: CARGTGTIGEQYF; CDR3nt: TGTGCCAGGGGGACAGGGACTATTGGCGAGCAGTACTTC
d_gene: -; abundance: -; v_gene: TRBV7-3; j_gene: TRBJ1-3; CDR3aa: CASSLNSYSGNTIYF; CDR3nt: TGTGCCAGCAGCTTAAACAGCTACTCTGGAAACACCATATATTTT
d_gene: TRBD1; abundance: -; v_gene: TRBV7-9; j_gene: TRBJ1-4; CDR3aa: CASSLPGQGYEKLFF; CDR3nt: TGTGCCAGCAGCTTACCCGGACAGGGTTATGAAAAACTGTTTTTT
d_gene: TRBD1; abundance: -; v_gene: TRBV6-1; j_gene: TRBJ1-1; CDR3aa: CASSSRDRIDTEAFF; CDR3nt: TGTGCCAGCAGTTCAAGGGACAGGATTGACACTGAAGCTTTCTTT
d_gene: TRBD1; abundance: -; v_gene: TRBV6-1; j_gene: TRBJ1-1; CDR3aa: CASSSLQGAFSEAFF; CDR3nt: TGTGCCAGCAGCTCTCTACAGGGGGCGTTTTCTGAAGCTTTCTTT
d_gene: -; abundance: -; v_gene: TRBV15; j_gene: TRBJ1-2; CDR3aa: CATSRDLTGNGYTF; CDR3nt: TGTGCCACCAGCAGAGATTTGACCGGGAATGGCTACACCTTC
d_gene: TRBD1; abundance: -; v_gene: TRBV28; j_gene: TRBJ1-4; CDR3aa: CASRSADRRVREKLFF; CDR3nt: TGTGCCAGCAGATCTGCGGACAGGCGTGTCCGGGAAAAACTGTTTTTT
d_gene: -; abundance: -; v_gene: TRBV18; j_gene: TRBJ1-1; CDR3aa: CASSPEGSLGTEAFF; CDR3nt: TGTGCCAGCTCACCAGAGGGATCGTTGGGCACTGAAGCTTTCTTT
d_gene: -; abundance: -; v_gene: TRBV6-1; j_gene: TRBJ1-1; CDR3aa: CASSDQRDTEAFF; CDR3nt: TGTGCCAGCAGTGATCAGAGGGACACTGAAGCTTTCTTT
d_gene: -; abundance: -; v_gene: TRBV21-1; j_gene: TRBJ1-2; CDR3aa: CASSSGDRNGYTF; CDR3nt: TGTGCCAGCAGTTCCGGGGACAGAAATGGCTACACCTTC
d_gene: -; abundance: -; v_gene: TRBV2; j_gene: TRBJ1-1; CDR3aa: CASTMAGGRSEAFF; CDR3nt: TGTGCCAGCACCATGGCGGGGGGACGGTCTGAAGCTTTCTTT
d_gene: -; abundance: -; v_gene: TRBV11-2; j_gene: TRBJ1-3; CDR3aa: CASSLLDGTISGNTIYF; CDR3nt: TGTGCCAGCAGCTTATTGGATGGGACAATATCTGGAAACACCATATATTTT
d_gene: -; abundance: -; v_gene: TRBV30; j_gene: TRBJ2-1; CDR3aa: CAWSFDNEQFF; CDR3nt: TGTGCCTGGTCGTTCGACAATGAGCAGTTCTTC
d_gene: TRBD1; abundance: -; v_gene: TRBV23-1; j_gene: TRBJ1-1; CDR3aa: CASSLQTGPAATEAFF; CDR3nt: TGCGCCAGCAGTCTTCAGACAGGGCCTGCGGCCACTGAAGCTTTCTTT
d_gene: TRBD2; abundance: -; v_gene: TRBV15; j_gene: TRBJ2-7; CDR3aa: CATSAGVNYEQYF; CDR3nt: TGTGCCACCTCCGCGGGGGTAAACTACGAGCAGTACTTC
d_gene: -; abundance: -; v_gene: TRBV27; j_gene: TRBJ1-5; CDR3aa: CASSLSRGSDNQPQHF; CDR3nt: TGTGCCAGCAGTTTATCGCGAGGGTCTGATAATCAGCCCCAGCATTTT
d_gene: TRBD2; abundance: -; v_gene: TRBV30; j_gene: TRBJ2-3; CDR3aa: CACIAGGTDTQYF; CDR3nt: TGTGCCTGCATAGCGGGGGGGACAGATACGCAGTATTTT
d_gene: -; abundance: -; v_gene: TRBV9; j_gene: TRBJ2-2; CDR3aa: CASSVEGTRSGELFF; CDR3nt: TGTGCCAGCAGCGTAGAAGGGACAAGGTCCGGGGAGCTGTTTTTT
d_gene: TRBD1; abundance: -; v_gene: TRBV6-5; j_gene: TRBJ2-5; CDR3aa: CASSFDRGRETQYF; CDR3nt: TGTGCCAGCAGCTTCGACAGGGGGCGAGAGACCCAGTACTTC
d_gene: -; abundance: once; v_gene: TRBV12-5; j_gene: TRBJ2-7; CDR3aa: CASGRGYEQYF; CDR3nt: TGTGCTAGTGGCCGGGGGTACGAGCAGTACTTC
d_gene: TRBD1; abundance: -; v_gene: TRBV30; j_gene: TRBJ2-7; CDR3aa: CAQGQGYEQYF; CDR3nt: TGTGCCCAGGGACAGGGCTACGAGCAGTACTTC
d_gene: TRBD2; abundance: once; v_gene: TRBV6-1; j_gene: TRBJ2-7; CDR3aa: CASSDQTSGGAYEQYF; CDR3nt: TGTGCCAGCAGTGATCAGACTAGCGGGGGAGCCTACGAGCAGTACTTC
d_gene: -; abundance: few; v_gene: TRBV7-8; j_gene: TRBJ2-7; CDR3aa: CASSLGYREIPYEQYF; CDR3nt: TGTGCCAGCAGCTTAGGTTACCGGGAGATCCCCTACGAGCAGTACTTC
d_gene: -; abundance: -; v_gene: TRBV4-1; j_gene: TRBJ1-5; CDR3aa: CASSPTGSNQPQHF; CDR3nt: TGCGCCAGCAGCCCGACAGGTTCTAATCAGCCCCAGCATTTT
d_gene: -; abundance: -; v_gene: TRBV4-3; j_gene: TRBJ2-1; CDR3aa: CASSQVLFNEQFF; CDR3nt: TGCGCCAGCAGCCAAGTACTCTTCAATGAGCAGTTCTTC
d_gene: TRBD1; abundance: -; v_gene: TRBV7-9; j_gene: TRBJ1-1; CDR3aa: CASSSQGANTEAFF; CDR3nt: TGTGCCAGCAGCTCGCAGGGGGCGAACACTGAAGCTTTCTTT
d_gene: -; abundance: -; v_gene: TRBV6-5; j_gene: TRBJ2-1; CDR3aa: CASSRPGTLIF; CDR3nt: TGTGCCAGCAGTCGTCCCGGGACACTAATCTTC
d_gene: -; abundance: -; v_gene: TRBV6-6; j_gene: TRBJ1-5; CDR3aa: CASTPTAIDQPQHF; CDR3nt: TGTGCCAGCACTCCCACTGCCATCGATCAGCCCCAGCATTTT
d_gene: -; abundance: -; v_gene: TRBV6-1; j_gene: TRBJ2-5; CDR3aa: CASSTFRTEETQYF; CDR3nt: TGTGCCAGCAGTACCTTTAGGACAGAAGAGACCCAGTACTTC
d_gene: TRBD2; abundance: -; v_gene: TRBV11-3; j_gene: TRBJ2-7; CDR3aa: CASSHLAGSSYEQYF; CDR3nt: TGTGCCAGCAGCCACCTAGCGGGTAGCTCCTACGAGCAGTACTTC
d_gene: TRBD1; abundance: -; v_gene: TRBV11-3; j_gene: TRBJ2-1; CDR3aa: CASSSGRGLRYNEQFF; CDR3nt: TGTGCCAGCAGCTCCGGCAGGGGGCTCCGTTACAATGAGCAGTTCTTC
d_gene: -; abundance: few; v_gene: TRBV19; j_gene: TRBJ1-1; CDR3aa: CASSVTVNTEAFF; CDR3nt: TGTGCCAGTAGTGTGACAGTGAACACTGAAGCTTTCTTT
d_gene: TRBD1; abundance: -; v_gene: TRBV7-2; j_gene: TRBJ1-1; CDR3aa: CASSLEQGYQPEAFF; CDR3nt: TGTGCCAGCAGCTTAGAACAGGGGTATCAGCCTGAAGCTTTCTTT
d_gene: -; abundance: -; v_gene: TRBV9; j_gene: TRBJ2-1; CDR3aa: CASSVGGAATYNEQFF; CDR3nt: TGTGCCAGCAGCGTAGGGGGAGCGGCAACCTACAATGAGCAGTTCTTC
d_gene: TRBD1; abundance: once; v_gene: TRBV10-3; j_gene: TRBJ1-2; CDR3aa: CAISEGQGGYGYTF; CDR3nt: TGTGCCATCAGTGAAGGACAGGGGGGGTATGGCTACACCTTC
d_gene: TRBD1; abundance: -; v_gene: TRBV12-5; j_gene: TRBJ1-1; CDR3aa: CASGLGLSGDRGRTTEAFF; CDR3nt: TGTGCTAGTGGTTTGGGATTGAGCGGAGACAGGGGGCGGACCACTGAAGCTTTCTTT
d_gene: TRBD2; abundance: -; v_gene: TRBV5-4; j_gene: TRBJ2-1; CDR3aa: CASSLARGLSYNEQFF; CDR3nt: TGTGCCAGCAGCTTGGCACGGGGACTATCCTACAATGAGCAGTTCTTC
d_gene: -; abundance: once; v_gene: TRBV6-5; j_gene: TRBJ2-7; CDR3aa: CASSRGTVSYEQYF; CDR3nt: TGTGCCAGCAGTCGGGGGACAGTCTCCTACGAGCAGTACTTC
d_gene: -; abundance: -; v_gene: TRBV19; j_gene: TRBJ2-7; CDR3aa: CASSMSPGPSYEQYF; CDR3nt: TGTGCCAGTAGTATGTCTCCAGGGCCATCCTACGAGCAGTACTTC
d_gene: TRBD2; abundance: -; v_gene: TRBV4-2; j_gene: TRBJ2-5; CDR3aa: CASSQDYGGEETQYF; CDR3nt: TGTGCCAGCAGCCAAGATTACGGGGGGGAAGAGACCCAGTACTTC
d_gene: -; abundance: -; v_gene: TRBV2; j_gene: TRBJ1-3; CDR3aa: CASSAGPGNTIYF; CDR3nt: TGTGCCAGCAGTGCAGGGCCTGGAAACACCATATATTTT
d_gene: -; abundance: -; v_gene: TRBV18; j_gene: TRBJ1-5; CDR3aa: CASSPQEGSQPQHF; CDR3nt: TGTGCCAGCTCACCACAGGAGGGGAGTCAGCCCCAGCATTTT
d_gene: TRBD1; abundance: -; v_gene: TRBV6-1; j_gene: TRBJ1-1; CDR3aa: CASTWTGSRSTEAFF; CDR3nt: TGTGCCAGCACTTGGACAGGGTCGAGGAGTACTGAAGCTTTCTTT
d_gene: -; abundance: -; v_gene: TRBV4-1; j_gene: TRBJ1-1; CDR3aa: CASSRRDDRDGAFF; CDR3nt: TGCGCCAGCAGCCGCCGGGATGATAGAGACGGAGCTTTCTTT
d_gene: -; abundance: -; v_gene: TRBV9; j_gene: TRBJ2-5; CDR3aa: CASSKTGVNQETQYF; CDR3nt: TGTGCCAGCAGCAAGACAGGAGTAAATCAAGAGACCCAGTACTTC
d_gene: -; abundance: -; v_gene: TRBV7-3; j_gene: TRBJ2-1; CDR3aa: CASSLSLGGEQFF; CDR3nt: TGTGCCAGCAGCTTATCTCTCGGGGGTGAGCAGTTCTTC
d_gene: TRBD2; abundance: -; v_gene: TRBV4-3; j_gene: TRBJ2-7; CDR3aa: CASSQGLAVTYEQYF; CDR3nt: TGCGCCAGCAGCCAGGGACTAGCGGTAACCTACGAGCAGTACTTC
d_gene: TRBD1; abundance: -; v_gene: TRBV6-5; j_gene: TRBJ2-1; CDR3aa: CASSLTGAHYNEQFF; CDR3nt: TGTGCCAGCAGCCTGACAGGGGCCCACTACAATGAGCAGTTCTTC
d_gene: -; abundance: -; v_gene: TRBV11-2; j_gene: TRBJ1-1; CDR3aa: CASSLGEALSEAFF; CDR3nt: TGTGCCAGCAGCTTAGGAGAGGCTTTATCGGAAGCTTTCTTT
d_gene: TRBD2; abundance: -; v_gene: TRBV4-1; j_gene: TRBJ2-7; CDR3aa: CASSPGRGVKSYEQYF; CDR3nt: TGCGCCAGCAGCCCCGGGAGGGGTGTCAAGTCCTACGAGCAGTACTTC
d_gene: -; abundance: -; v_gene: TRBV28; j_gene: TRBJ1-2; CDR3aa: CASTPLRARGFYGYTF; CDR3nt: TGTGCCAGCACCCCTCTTAGGGCCAGGGGATTTTATGGCTACACCTTC
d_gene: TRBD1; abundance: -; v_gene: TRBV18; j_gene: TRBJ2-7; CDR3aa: CASSPGQGALEQYF; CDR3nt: TGTGCCAGCTCACCCGGACAGGGGGCATTAGAGCAGTACTTC